The clone carrying this TCR beta chain was picked up a small number of times. These data are taken from a study of T-cell reconstitution after alpha-beta-depleted transplantation in children. The germline gives CDR1 SGHVT, CDR2 SQSDAQ. The CDR3 spans 17 residues. Losses at the gene ends were 5 bases for V and 8 bases for J; bases not matched to a gene: 17. For TCRbeta, the library was prepared with unique molecular identifiers. TCRdb re-called the PCR reads with MiXCR, one entry per CDR3 protein. The sample comprises some 500,000 distinct CDR3 sequences, approximately 20% of which are singletons, and roughly 3.3% rests with the top ten.

This chain connects TRBV7-4 to TRBJ1-4, with 7 bases matching TRBD1. The sequencing here drew on PBMCs from the stem cell graft donor, taken from the stem cell graft. The sequence came from a human donor who donated a stem cell graft to a child with acute lymphoblastic leukemia. The CDR3 sequence is CASSARRPGTDFEKLFF. The CDR3 coding sequence is TGTGCCAGCAGCGCGCGACGTCCCGGGACAGATTTCGAAAAACTGTTTTTT.